The 26 T cell receptor beta chains below come from one sample, sequenced in a study of siplizumab effects on memory and regulatory T cells (dated by TCRdb to about 2019). Receptor amplification or capture employed the immunoSEQ multiplex PCR assay. TCRdb obtained this table from immuneACCESS and retained in-frame rearrangements with V and J assigned. These tables miss some clones; where compared with another copy, unresolved V genes account for less than half of the shortfall, and the remainder is unexplained. This sample has about 99,000 clones in its table, and over 90% of those were observed once. The ten largest clones capture about 0.62% of the sample. Sequenced input: Tregs sorted from blood. These receptors were collected from a human donor in good health.

The J gene is TRBJ2-1, the V gene TRBV10-3; TRBD1 agrees at 12 bases. The CDR3 is 17 residues long. Germline lookup yields CDR1 ENHRY and CDR2 SYGVKD. Trimming cost V 2 bases and J 7 bases; bases outside gene matches: 9. The CDR3 reads CAISEGPGQGARNEQFF. The CDR3 DNA is TGTGCCATCAGTGAGGGTCCGGGACAGGGGGCTCGTAATGAGCAGTTCTTC.

The chain joins TRBV4-1 to TRBJ2-7, with 15 nucleotides matching TRBD2. Germline lookup yields CDR1 MGHRA and CDR2 YSYEKL. The V gene end was trimmed by 4 bases and the J gene end by 0 bases; junction bases not matched to a gene: 10. This CDR3 contains 19 residues. The chain's CDR3 is CASSLTGTSGGQSSYEQYF. CDR3 nucleotides: TGCGCCAGCAGCCTTACCGGGACTAGCGGGGGGCAGAGCTCCTACGAGCAGTACTTC.

This clone was detected once. CDR3 sequence: CASSPSFLHSSYNSPLHF. CDR3 coding DNA: TGCGCCAGCAGCCCGTCGTTCCTGCACAGCTCCTATAATTCACCCCTCCACTTT. The chain recombines TRBV4-1 with TRBJ1-6, with D unresolved. Germline assignment: CDR1 MGHRA and CDR2 YSYEKL. V was trimmed by 4 bases and J by 0 bases, leaving 16 bases between them. CDR3 size: 18 residues.

This chain connects TRBV7-3 to TRBJ2-3; D is tentatively TRBD1 or TRBD2 (5 bases each). The CDR3 sequence is 14 residues long. V gave up 3 bases and J gave up 2 bases, with 9 bases separating them. In germline, CDR1 is SGHTA, CDR2 FQGTGA. CDR3 coding DNA: TGTGCCAGCAGCTTCTCCGGGGCCACAGATACGCAGTATTTT. Its translation: CASSFSGATDTQYF. Full variable domain (rest looked up from reference TRBV7-3 and TRBJ2-3): GAGVSQTPSNKVTEKGKYVELRCDPISGHTALYWYRQSLGQGPEFLIYFQGTGAADDSGLPNDRFFAVRPEGSVSTLKIQRTERGDSAVYLCASSFSGATDTQYFGPGTRLTVL.

The chain recombines TRBV2 with TRBJ1-1; D perhaps matches TRBD1 (5 bases). Germline assignment: CDR1 SNHLY and CDR2 FYNNEI. The CDR3 is made up of 13 amino acids. V was clipped by 1 base and J by 7 bases, with 10 bases between them. The CDR3 is CASSEVDRVEAFF. CDR3 in DNA: TGTGCCAGCAGTGAAGTTGACAGAGTTGAAGCTTTCTTT.

This chain uses TRBV7-2 with TRBJ1-2; D is undetermined. CDR1 is SGHTA, CDR2 FQGNSA, per germline. The CDR3 runs 15 residues. Trimming cost V 1 base and J 3 bases, with 12 bases left between them. In DNA, the CDR3 is TGTGCCAGCAGCTTAGGTTCTGTTTTCCACTATGGCTACACCTTC. Its translation is CASSLGSVFHYGYTF.

This clone occurred once. The rearrangement uses TRBV18 and TRBJ2-7; 7 bases agree with TRBD1. The CDR3 sequence is 14 residues long. Germline assignment: CDR1 KGHSH and CDR2 LQKENI. V shed 2 bases, J shed 2 bases, and the junction held 3 bases outside the gene matches. This CDR3 reads CASSPDRATYEQYF. The CDR3 nucleotides are TGTGCCAGCTCACCAGACAGGGCCACCTACGAGCAGTACTTC.

The CDR3 sequence: CASSYRRESEQFF. DNA of the CDR3: TGTGCCAGCAGTTACCGTAGGGAATCTGAGCAGTTCTTC. The chain carries TRBV6-5 and TRBJ2-1; D gene unclear. CDR1 and CDR2 from the germline V gene are MNHEY and SVGAGI. Trimming stripped 2 bases from V and 9 bases from J, with 11 bases between. The CDR3 runs to 13 residues.

The chain has TRBV28 and TRBJ1-4; possibly TRBD1 for D (5 bases). Germline CDR1 and CDR2: MDHEN and SYDVKM. This CDR3 has 14 residues. The germline V and J ends were trimmed by 1 base and 6 bases, with 9 bases remaining between them. The CDR3 nucleotides are TGTGCCAGCAGTTTATCAGGGTCTGATGAAAAACTGTTTTTT. It is translated as CASSLSGSDEKLFF.

This clone was seen a single time. The rearrangement uses TRBV9 and TRBJ2-7; 8 nucleotides agree with TRBD1. The germline CDR1 and CDR2 sequences are SGDLS and YYNGEE. Losses at the gene ends were 4 bases for V and 7 bases for J; bases not matched to a gene: 13. This CDR3 has 15 amino acids. The CDR3 DNA follows: TGTGCCAGCAGCATCGGGACAGGCCTTTTCACAGAGCAGTACTTC. This translates into CASSIGTGLFTEQYF.

This clone was counted a few times. This chain links TRBV30 with TRBJ1-1, with D unresolved. Deletions cut 5 bases from V and 6 bases from J, with 10 bases between. Germline CDR1 reads GTSNPN; CDR2 reads SVGIG (reference sequence). CDR3 length: 11 amino acids. CDR3 residues: CAWLGPSEAFF. DNA of the CDR3: TGTGCCTGGCTAGGTCCCTCTGAAGCTTTCTTT. The full variable domain, completed using reference TRBV30 and TRBJ1-1, is SQTIHQWPATLVQPVGSPLSLECTVEGTSNPNLYWYRQAAGRGLQLLFYSVGIGQISSEVPQNLSASRPQDRQFILSSKKLLLSDSGFYLCAWLGPSEAFFGQGTRLTVV.

The V and J genes are TRBV5-1 and TRBJ2-2; 7 bases align to TRBD1. V shed 1 base and J 0 bases; nucleotides not matched to a gene: 0. The CDR3 is 15 residues long. Germline V gene data show CDR1 as SGHRS and CDR2 as YFSETQ. The CDR3 nucleotides are TGCGCCAGCAGCTTGCAGGGGGCGAACACCGGGGAGCTGTTTTTT. Protein: CASSLQGANTGELFF.

The genes are TRBV15 and TRBJ2-3; 11 nucleotides align to TRBD2. CDR3 length: 20 amino acids. Germline V gives CDR1 LNHNV, CDR2 YYDKDF (reference sequence). V gave up 0 bases and J gave up 2 bases; unmatched junction bases: 13. CDR3 bases: TGTGCCACCAGCAGAGAACGGCTAGCGGGAGGAGGAAGAATCACAGATACGCAGTATTTT. Translated, it gives CATSRERLAGGGRITDTQYF.

The V gene is TRBV5-4, the J gene TRBJ1-1; 7 nucleotides align to TRBD1. The CDR3 loop spans 13 amino acids. CDR1 and CDR2 (germline): SGHNT, YYREEE (reference sequence). The J segment lost 4 bases and the V segment lost 4 bases, leaving 4 bases of the junction unmatched. Here the CDR3 reads CASSHDRATEAFF. CDR3 DNA sequence: TGTGCCAGCAGCCACGACAGGGCCACTGAAGCTTTCTTT.

V and J are TRBV7-9 and TRBJ1-2; tentatively, D is TRBD1 (5 bases). The CDR3 loop spans 13 amino acids. The V end was cut by 3 bases, the J end by 4 bases, with 9 bases between. The germline gives CDR1 SEHNR, CDR2 FQNEAQ (reference sequence). In DNA form, the CDR3 reads TGTGCCAGCAGCTTCGGGGGGACCTATGGCTACACCTTC. Translation: CASSFGGTYGYTF.

The rearrangement uses TRBV19 and TRBJ2-1, with 12 bases fitting TRBD2. V gave up 4 bases and J gave up 0 bases; unmatched junction bases: 1. Germline assignment: CDR1 LNHDA and CDR2 SQIVND (reference sequence). The CDR3 totals 16 residues. The CDR3 here is CASSRTSGNSYNEQFF. In DNA, the CDR3 is TGTGCCAGTAGTAGGACTAGCGGGAACTCCTACAATGAGCAGTTCTTC.

This rearrangement joins TRBV5-1 to TRBJ2-7; 8 positions match TRBD1. The CDR3 consists of 13 residues. CDR1 is SGHRS and CDR2 is YFSETQ in the germline V gene. V lost 4 bases and J lost 2; bases outside the gene matches: 2. The CDR3 protein is CASSGGQAYEQYF. Written as DNA, the CDR3 is TGCGCCAGCAGCGGGGGACAGGCCTACGAGCAGTACTTC.

The chain employs TRBV5-1 and TRBJ1-2, with 8 bases aligning to TRBD1. V was pared by 4 bases and J by 5 bases, with 7 bases of the junction left unmatched. From germline, CDR1 is SGHRS and CDR2 YFSETQ. This CDR3 comprises 14 residues. CDR3 region: CASSPDRAWYGYTF. The DNA for the CDR3 is TGCGCCAGCAGCCCGGACAGGGCGTGGTATGGCTACACCTTC. The entire variable domain, with the rest obtained from reference TRBV5-1 and TRBJ1-2, is as follows: KAGVTQTPRYLIKTRGQQVTLSCSPISGHRSVSWYQQTPGQGLQFLFEYFSETQRNKGNFPGRFSGRQFSNSRSEMNVSTLELGDSALYLCASSPDRAWYGYTFGSGTRLTVV.

The chain combines TRBV4-3 with TRBJ2-7; no firm D call. Per the germline V gene, CDR1 is LGHNA and CDR2 is YSLEER. The V gene lost 0 bases and the J gene lost 0 bases, with 9 bases spanning the gap. There are 15 residues in the CDR3. The CDR3 protein is CASSQDRVSSYEQYF. The CDR3 nucleotides read TGCGCCAGCAGCCAAGATAGGGTGAGCTCCTACGAGCAGTACTTC.

This clone turned up a few times. The chain employs TRBV19 and TRBJ2-2, with 8 bases matching TRBD2. With 5 bases clipped from V and 6 bases from J, the junction kept 11 bases outside the gene matches. Looked up from germline, CDR1 is LNHDA and CDR2 is SQIVND (reference sequence). The CDR3 has 16 amino acids. CDR3 amino acids: CASSRFGRAGAGELFF. In DNA form, the CDR3 reads TGTGCCAGTAGTCGGTTCGGGAGGGCCGGGGCCGGGGAGCTGTTTTTT.

The chain combines TRBV14 with TRBJ2-7, with TRBD2 matching over 7 bases. CDR1 is SGHDN, CDR2 FVKESK, per germline. V lost 0 bases and J lost 7; bases outside the gene matches: 3. The CDR3 runs 13 residues. The CDR3 spells CASSQDLGGEQYF. CDR3 coding DNA: TGTGCCAGCAGCCAAGATCTGGGGGGGGAGCAGTACTTC. Together with reference TRBV14 and TRBJ2-7, the CDR3 gives the full variable domain: EAGVTQFPSHSVIEKGQTVTLRCDPISGHDNLYWYRRVMGKEIKFLLHFVKESKQDESGMPNNRFLAERTGGTYSTLKVQPAELEDSGVYFCASSQDLGGEQYFGPGTRLTVT.

J is TRBJ1-3 and V is TRBV7-8; no firm D call. The CDR3 is made up of 14 amino acids. The germline gives CDR1 SGHVS, CDR2 FQNEAQ. Between the trimmed V and J ends, which lost 3 bases and 0 bases, there was a span of 6 bases. Here the CDR3 reads CASSFSSSGNTIYF. The CDR3, as DNA: TGTGCCAGCAGCTTCAGCAGCTCTGGAAACACCATATATTTT.

The gene calls are TRBV11-2 and TRBJ2-3; possibly TRBD1 for D (6 bases). Germline V gives CDR1 SGHAT, CDR2 FQNNGV. The V gene lost 5 bases and the J gene lost 6 bases, with 21 bases spanning the gap. There are 16 residues in the CDR3. The CDR3: CASSLRLDSLGDTQYF. The CDR3 DNA reads TGTGCCAGCAGCCTACGCCTGGACAGCTTAGGGGATACGCAGTATTTT.

This clone appeared once. V gene TRBV18 combines with J gene TRBJ1-1, with D possibly being TRBD1 (5 bases). The CDR3 is 15 amino acids. The germline CDR1 and CDR2 sequences are KGHSH and LQKENI. V lost 1 base and J 2 bases, leaving 11 bases between the germline ends. In DNA form, the CDR3 reads TGTGCCAGCTCACCACTCCTCAGGGTTAACACTGAAGCTTTCTTT. This encodes CASSPLLRVNTEAFF.

This clone was observed a single time. V gene TRBV5-1 combines with J gene TRBJ1-1, with D maybe TRBD1 (5 bases). CDR3 length equals 15 residues. Trimming pared 0 bases from V and 6 bases from J, leaving 15 bases between. Germline lookup yields CDR1 SGHRS and CDR2 YFSETQ. The CDR3 region has the DNA TGCGCCAGCAGCTTGGAAGGGGCCAGAGGGGCTGAAGCTTTCTTT. Translated, it gives CASSLEGARGAEAFF. The full variable domain, in which reference TRBV5-1 and TRBJ1-1 provide the parts outside the CDR3, is KAGVTQTPRYLIKTRGQQVTLSCSPISGHRSVSWYQQTPGQGLQFLFEYFSETQRNKGNFPGRFSGRQFSNSRSEMNVSTLELGDSALYLCASSLEGARGAEAFFGQGTRLTVV.

The genes are TRBV11-3 and TRBJ1-1; D may be TRBD1 (5 bases). This CDR3 spans 13 amino acids. Trimming left V 5 bases short and J 8 bases short, with 15 bases between. Germline CDR1 is SGHNT and CDR2 is YENEEA. The CDR3 region has the DNA TGTGCCAGCAGCCCCCGGGGCGGACAAGAAGCTTTCTTT. Translating it yields CASSPRGGQEAFF.